This TCR beta chain comes out of a study of cytotoxic CD8 clonotypes in ibrutinib-treated CLL. The wider study: Recorded responses included around 24 partial and 2 complete; following median roughly 70 months, roughly 15 stayed remitted and roughly twelve progressed. On average, each sample had 255,043 productive templates and tens of thousands of productive rearrangements.

To note about this clone: Its antigen is as yet unknown.

Repertoires were generated with immunoSEQ multiplex PCR, while TCRdb's copy carries only in-frame clones and drops some. This table has 330,000 or so clones, 67% appearing once. For TCR beta libraries, roughly 2 micrograms of genomic DNA were obtained from cryopreserved PBMCs. Study outcomes and limitations: Circulating CD8+ T-cell counts were tracked by baseline clonality, which exceeded that of age-matched healthy donors.

Trimming took off 3 bases at V and 0 bases at J, with 18 bases between the two ends. Germline CDR1 is SEHNR and CDR2 is FQNEAQ (reference sequence). The CDR3 runs to 19 residues. The clonotype originates from a human donor with chronic lymphocytic leukemia. This chain connects TRBV7-9 to TRBJ2-6; TRBD1 might be the D (6 bases). Specimen: PBMCs, collected after 36 months of ibrutinib treatment. In DNA, the CDR3 is TGTGCCAGCAGCTTTCGAACAGGGCATCCACCCTCTGGGGCCAACGTCCTGACTTTC. This encodes CASSFRTGHPPSGANVLTF.